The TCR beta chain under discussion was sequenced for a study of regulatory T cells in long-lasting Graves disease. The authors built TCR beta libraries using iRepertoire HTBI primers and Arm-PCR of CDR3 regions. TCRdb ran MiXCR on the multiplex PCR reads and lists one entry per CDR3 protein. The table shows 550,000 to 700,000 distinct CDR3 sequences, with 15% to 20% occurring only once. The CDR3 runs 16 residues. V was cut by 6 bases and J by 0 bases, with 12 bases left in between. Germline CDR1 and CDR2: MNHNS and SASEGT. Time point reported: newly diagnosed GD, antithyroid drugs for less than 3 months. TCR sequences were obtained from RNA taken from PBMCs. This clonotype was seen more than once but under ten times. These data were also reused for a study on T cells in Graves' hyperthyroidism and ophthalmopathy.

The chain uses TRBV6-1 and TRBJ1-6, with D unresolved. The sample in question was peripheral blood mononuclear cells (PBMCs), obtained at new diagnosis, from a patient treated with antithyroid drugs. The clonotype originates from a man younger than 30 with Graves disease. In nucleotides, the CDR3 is TGTGCCAGCAGGACTGACCGGAGCTCCTATAATTCACCCCTCCACTTT. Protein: CASRTDRSSYNSPLHF.